Listed here are 4 T cell receptor beta chains from one sample, sequenced in a study of OX40 agonist ivuxolimab in advanced cancers. Libraries were prepared by immunoSEQ multiplex PCR; TCRdb keeps only in-frame clonotypes and omits some of them. Of approximately 94,000 clones in the sample, roughly 90% are singletons; the top ten hold 3% to 4%. The sample consisted of CD4+ or CD8+ T cells sorted from blood, taken in a trial of the OX40 agonist ivuxolimab. Receptor source: an adult with an advanced solid tumor such as melanoma, head and neck, liver or kidney cancer.

The chain combines TRBV11-2 with TRBJ2-3; 13 bases are shared with TRBD2. The trim removed 5 bases at V and 1 base at J, leaving 9 bases unmatched. CDR1 is SGHAT, CDR2 FQNNGV, per germline. CDR3 size: 18 residues. The chain's CDR3 is CASSPPGTSGEGTDTQYF. In DNA, the CDR3 is TGTGCCAGCAGCCCCCCCGGGACTAGCGGGGAGGGCACAGATACGCAGTATTTT.

The rearrangement uses TRBV13 and TRBJ2-3; 9 bases agree with TRBD2. The CDR3 sequence is 17 residues long. Germline-derived CDR1 and CDR2 are PRHDT and FYEKMQ (reference sequence). The J segment lost 0 bases and the V segment lost 5 bases, leaving 9 bases of the junction unmatched. DNA of the CDR3: TGTGCCAGCAGCCCCCGGACTAGCGCCGATAGCACAGATACGCAGTATTTT. Encoded protein: CASSPRTSADSTDTQYF.

This chain connects TRBV5-1 to TRBJ2-7, with D maybe TRBD2 (7 bases). This CDR3 has 15 amino acids. CDR1 SGHRS and CDR2 YFSETQ come from the germline V gene. V shed 2 bases and J shed 7 bases, with 19 bases lying between them. Here the CDR3 reads CASSLLGGAVEEQYF. The CDR3 nucleotides read TGCGCCAGCAGCTTACTTGGGGGGGCCGTTGAGGAGCAGTACTTC.

The V call is TRBV21-1, the J call TRBJ1-2; the DNA was not used to check the table's D call, TRBD1. TRBV21-1 is an annotated pseudogene. The CDR3 sequence is 20 residues long. The CDR3 DNA reads as TGTGCCAGCAGCAAAGACCTCACAATCCGGGACAGGGGGCTTAACTATGGCTACACCTTC. Translation: CASSKDLTIRDRGLNYGYTF.